This TCR beta chain comes out of a study of cytomegalovirus exposure and HLA in healthy donors. Study-wide findings and caveats: Cytomegalovirus association was listed for around 170 TCR beta chains. Because they were indistinguishable, some V segments, including TRBV6-2 and TRBV6-3, were excluded.

Germline values: CDR1 KGHSH, CDR2 LQKENI. The CDR3 sequence is 15 residues long. V lost 5 bases and J lost 5, with 19 bases in between. Regarding this clone: The antigen remains unidentified.

Amplification used 60 Vbeta primers and 13 Jbeta primers. Using immunoSEQ multiplex PCR, the repertoire was profiled, and TCRdb retains in-frame clones only, with some absent. Altogether around 150,000 clones are present, about 80% being singletons, with the ten largest covering around 1.3%. The rearrangement links TRBV18 to TRBJ2-7, with D perhaps matching TRBD1 (6 bases). This TCR was recovered from a woman aged 50 to 60 in good health and CMV-seronegative. Sample: PBMCs. CDR3 in amino acids: CASSARQDGIDEQYF. CDR3 nucleotide sequence: TGTGCCAGCTCAGCGCGACAGGATGGGATCGACGAGCAGTACTTC.